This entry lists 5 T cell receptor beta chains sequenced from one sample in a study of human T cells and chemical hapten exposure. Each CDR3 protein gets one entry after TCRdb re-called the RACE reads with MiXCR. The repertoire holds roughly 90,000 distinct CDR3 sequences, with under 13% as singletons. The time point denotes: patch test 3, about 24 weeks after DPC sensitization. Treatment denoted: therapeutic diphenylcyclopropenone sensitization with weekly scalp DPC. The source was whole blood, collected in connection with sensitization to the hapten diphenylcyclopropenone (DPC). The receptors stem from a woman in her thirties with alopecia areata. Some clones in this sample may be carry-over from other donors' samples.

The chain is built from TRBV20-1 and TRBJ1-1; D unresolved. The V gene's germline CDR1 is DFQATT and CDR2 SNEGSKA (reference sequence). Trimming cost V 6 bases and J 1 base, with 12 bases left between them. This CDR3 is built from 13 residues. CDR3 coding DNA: TGCAGTGCCAGCCACTCCACGAACACTGAAGCTTTCTTT. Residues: CSASHSTNTEAFF.

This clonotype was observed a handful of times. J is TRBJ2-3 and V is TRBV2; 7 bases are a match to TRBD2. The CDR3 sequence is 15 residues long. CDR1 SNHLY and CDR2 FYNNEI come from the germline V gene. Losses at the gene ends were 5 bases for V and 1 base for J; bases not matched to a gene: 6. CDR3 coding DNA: TGTGCCAGCAGTTCCCGAACTAGCGGCACAGATACGCAGTATTTT. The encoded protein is CASSSRTSGTDTQYF.

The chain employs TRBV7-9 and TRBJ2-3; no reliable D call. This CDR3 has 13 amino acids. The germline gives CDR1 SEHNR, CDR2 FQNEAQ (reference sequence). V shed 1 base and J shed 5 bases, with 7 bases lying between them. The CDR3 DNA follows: TGTGCCAGCAGCTTAGACCCCGGAGATACGCAGTATTTT. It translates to CASSLDPGDTQYF.

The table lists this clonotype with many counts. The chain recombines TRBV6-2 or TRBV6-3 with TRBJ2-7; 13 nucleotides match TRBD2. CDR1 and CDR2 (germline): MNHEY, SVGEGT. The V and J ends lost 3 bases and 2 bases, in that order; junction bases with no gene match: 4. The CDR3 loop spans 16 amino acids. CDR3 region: CASSYSGLAGAYEQYF. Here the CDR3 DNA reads TGTGCCAGCAGTTATTCCGGACTAGCGGGAGCCTACGAGCAGTACTTC.

CDR3 in DNA: TGTGCCAGCAGCTTAGGGACTAGCGGGGACCAGTACTTC. It encodes CASSLGTSGDQYF. The chain joins TRBV7-2 to TRBJ2-7; 12 bases agree with TRBD2. The CDR3 consists of 13 residues. Germline V gene sequence: CDR1 SGHTA, CDR2 FQGNSA. Trimming at V came to 1 base and at J to 10 bases, leaving 2 bases not matched to a gene.